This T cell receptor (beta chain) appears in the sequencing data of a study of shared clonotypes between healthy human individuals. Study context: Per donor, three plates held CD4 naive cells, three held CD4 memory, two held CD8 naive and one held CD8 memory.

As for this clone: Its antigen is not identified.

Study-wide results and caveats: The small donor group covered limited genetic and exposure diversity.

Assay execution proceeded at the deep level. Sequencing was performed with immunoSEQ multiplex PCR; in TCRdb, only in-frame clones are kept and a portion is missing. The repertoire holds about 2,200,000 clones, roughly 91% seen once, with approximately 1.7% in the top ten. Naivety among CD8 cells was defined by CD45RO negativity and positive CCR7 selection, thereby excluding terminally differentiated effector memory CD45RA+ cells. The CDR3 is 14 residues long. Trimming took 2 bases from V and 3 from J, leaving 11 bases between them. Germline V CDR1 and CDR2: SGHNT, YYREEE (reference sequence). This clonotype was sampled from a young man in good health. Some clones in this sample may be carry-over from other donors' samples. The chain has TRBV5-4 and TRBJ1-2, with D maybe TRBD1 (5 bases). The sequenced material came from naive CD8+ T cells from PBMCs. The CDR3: CASSFNDRHYGYTF. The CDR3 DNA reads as TGTGCCAGCAGCTTTAACGACAGACACTATGGCTACACCTTC. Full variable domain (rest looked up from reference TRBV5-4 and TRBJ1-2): ETGVTQSPTHLIKTRGQQVTLRCSSQSGHNTVSWYQQALGQGPQFIFQYYREEENGRGNFPPRFSGLQFPNYSSELNVNALELDDSALYLCASSFNDRHYGYTFGSGTRLTVV.